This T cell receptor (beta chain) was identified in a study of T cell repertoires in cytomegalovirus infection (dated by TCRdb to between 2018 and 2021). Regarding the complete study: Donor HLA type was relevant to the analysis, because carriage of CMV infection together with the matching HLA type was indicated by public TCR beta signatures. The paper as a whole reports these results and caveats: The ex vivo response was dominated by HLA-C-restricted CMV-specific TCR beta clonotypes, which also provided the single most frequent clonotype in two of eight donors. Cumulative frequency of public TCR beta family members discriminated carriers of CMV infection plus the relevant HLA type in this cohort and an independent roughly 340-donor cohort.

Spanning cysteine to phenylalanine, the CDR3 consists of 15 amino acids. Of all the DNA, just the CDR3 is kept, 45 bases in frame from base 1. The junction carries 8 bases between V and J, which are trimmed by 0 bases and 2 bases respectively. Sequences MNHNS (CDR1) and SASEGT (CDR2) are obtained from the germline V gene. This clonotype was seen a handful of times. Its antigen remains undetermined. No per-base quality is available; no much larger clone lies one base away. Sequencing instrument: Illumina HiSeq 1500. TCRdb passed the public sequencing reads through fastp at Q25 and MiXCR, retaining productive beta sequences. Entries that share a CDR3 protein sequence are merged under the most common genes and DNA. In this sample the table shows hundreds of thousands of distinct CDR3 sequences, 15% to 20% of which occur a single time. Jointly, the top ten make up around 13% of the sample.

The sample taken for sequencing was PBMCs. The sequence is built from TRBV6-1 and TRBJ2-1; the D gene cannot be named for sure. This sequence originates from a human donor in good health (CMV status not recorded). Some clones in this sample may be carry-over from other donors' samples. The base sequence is TGTGCCAGCAGTGAAGCACCCGCTACCTACAATGAGCAGTTCTTC. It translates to CASSEAPATYNEQFF.